The 19 T cell receptor beta chains below were found in one sample sequenced in a study of cytomegalovirus exposure and HLA in healthy donors. Primers included in the PCR were 60 Vbeta and 13 Jbeta primers. Repertoires were generated with immunoSEQ multiplex PCR, while TCRdb's copy carries only in-frame clones and drops some. The repertoire has approximately 170,000 clones, around 77% of them found once; the top ten carry roughly 1.6%. Sequencing was done on a sample of PBMCs. The receptors here all came from a man aged 40-55 years in good health and CMV-seronegative.

The chain joins TRBV10-2 to TRBJ2-7; D gene uncertain. This CDR3 contains 15 residues. Trimming removed 3 bases at V and 0 bases at J, with 12 bases between. Per germline, CDR1 WSHSY and CDR2 SAAADI. CDR3 DNA sequence: TGCGCCAGCAGTGATTTGGTGCGGTTCTCCTACGAGCAGTACTTC. This encodes CASSDLVRFSYEQYF.

Worth noting for this clone: One end of the junction varies from germline; a read error may be responsible. This chain connects TRBV7-9 to TRBJ2-6, with 10 bases that match TRBD1. This CDR3 has 17 amino acids. Germline V gene data show CDR1 as SEHNR and CDR2 as FQNEAQ (reference sequence). The CDR3 DNA sequence: TGTGCCAGCACCAAGGGGACAGGGGCCTCTGGGGCCAACGGCCTGACTTTC. The encoded protein is CASTKGTGASGANGLTF.

CDR3 loop: CSASQGGAYNEQFF. In DNA form, the CDR3 reads TGCAGCGCCAGCCAGGGAGGCGCCTACAATGAGCAGTTCTTC. This sequence joins TRBV29-1 and TRBJ2-1; D possibly corresponds to TRBD2 (6 bases). V was clipped by 7 bases and J by 2 bases, with 15 bases between them. The CDR3 runs to 14 residues. CDR1 is SQVTM, CDR2 ANQGSEA, per germline.

This chain joins TRBV11-2 and TRBJ2-7; the D gene is possibly TRBD2 (6 bases). V lost 2 bases and J 1 base, leaving 15 bases between the germline ends. Germline CDR1 SGHAT, CDR2 FQNNGV. The CDR3 covers 16 residues. The CDR3 sequence is CASSLRGSSVSYEQYF. For the CDR3, the DNA is TGTGCCAGCAGCTTAAGGGGCTCTAGCGTATCCTACGAGCAGTACTTC.

This clone was detected only once. This chain uses TRBV9 with TRBJ1-5; D might be TRBD1 (5 bases). The V end lost 0 bases, the J end lost 3 bases, and 10 bases lay between the germline ends. The CDR3 is 15 amino acids. CDR1 and CDR2 (germline): SGDLS, YYNGEE. The CDR3 sequence is CASSVEPGINQPQHF. The DNA of the CDR3 is TGTGCCAGCAGCGTAGAACCAGGGATCAATCAGCCCCAGCATTTT.

The J gene is TRBJ2-1, the V gene TRBV29-1; 8 bases align to TRBD2. Germline trimming cut 6 bases from V and 0 bases from J; bases unmatched to any gene: 7. This CDR3 is built from 15 residues. Germline values: CDR1 SQVTM, CDR2 ANQGSEA. CDR3 nucleotide sequence: TGCAGCGTCCGGGGGGGGGTGCCCTCCTACAATGAGCAGTTCTTC. It translates to CSVRGGVPSYNEQFF.

This clone was seen a single time. This rearrangement joins TRBV20-1 to TRBJ1-1, with a tentative D call TRBD1 (5 bases). The germline V and J ends were trimmed by 3 bases and 7 bases, with 9 bases remaining between them. Germline assignment: CDR1 DFQATT and CDR2 SNEGSKA (reference sequence). CDR3 length: 11 amino acids. The chain's CDR3 is CSARTAGEAFF. The CDR3 DNA sequence: TGCAGTGCTAGGACAGCGGGTGAAGCTTTCTTT.

This clone appeared once. The rearrangement joins TRBV9 to TRBJ2-1; D is possibly TRBD1 (6 bases). The CDR3 sequence is 16 residues long. The V end lost 0 bases, the J end lost 10 bases, and 20 bases lay between the germline ends. Germline V gives CDR1 SGDLS, CDR2 YYNGEE. The CDR3 DNA is TGTGCCAGCAGCGTAGACTTTCTGGGGGCCAGGGGAGAGCAGTTCTTC. Translation: CASSVDFLGARGEQFF.

This clone showed up just once. The rearrangement uses TRBV29-1 and TRBJ2-6, with 7 bases identical to TRBD1. The CDR3 is made up of 16 amino acids. Trimming at V came to 6 bases and at J to 2 bases, leaving 10 bases not matched to a gene. Looked up from germline, CDR1 is SQVTM and CDR2 is ANQGSEA. CDR3 residues: CSVTGTDPAGANVLTF. The DNA for the CDR3 is TGCAGCGTGACCGGGACAGATCCTGCTGGGGCCAACGTCCTGACTTTC.

The chain couples TRBV5-4 to TRBJ1-2, with 8 bases lining up with TRBD1. The CDR3 is 14 amino acids. In germline, CDR1 is SGHNT, CDR2 YYREEE (reference sequence). V was pared by 4 bases and J by 14 bases, with 16 bases of the junction left unmatched. CDR3 nucleotide sequence: TGTGCCAGCAGCGCCGGGACAGGATTTATGGCTGAGACCTTC. Protein product: CASSAGTGFMAETF.

V gene TRBV6-5 combines with J gene TRBJ2-7, with no clear D. Germline V lookup: CDR1 MNHEY, CDR2 SVGAGI. The V end was cut by 5 bases, the J end by 4 bases, with 15 bases between. CDR3 size: 14 residues. Here the CDR3 DNA reads TGTGCCAGCAGTCCCACAACGGAGAGTTACGAGCAGTACGTC. It yields the protein CASSPTTESYEQYV.

V and J are TRBV9 and TRBJ2-3; D gene unclear. Per germline, CDR1 SGDLS and CDR2 YYNGEE. The V end lost 4 bases, the J end lost 2 bases, and 11 bases lay between the germline ends. This CDR3 is built from 14 residues. CDR3 in DNA: TGTGCCAGCAGCCTCCGCGGAGTCACAGATACGCAGTATTTT. Protein product: CASSLRGVTDTQYF.

The table lists this clone with a few counts. The gene calls are TRBV9 and TRBJ2-1, with D unclear. V was clipped by 4 bases and J by 0 bases, with 8 bases between them. CDR1 SGDLS and CDR2 YYNGEE come from the germline V gene. This CDR3 region has 14 residues. The CDR3 DNA reads as TGTGCCAGCAGCCGCGGTGACTCCTACAATGAGCAGTTCTTC. This encodes CASSRGDSYNEQFF.

The chain has TRBV7-9 and TRBJ2-3, with 8 bases matching TRBD1. Germline V gene data show CDR1 as SEHNR and CDR2 as FQNEAQ (reference sequence). The length of the CDR3 is 14 residues. Trimming cost V 8 bases and J 2 bases; bases outside gene matches: 6. The CDR3 DNA reads TGTGCCAGCGCCCGGACAGGGATCACAGATACGCAGTATTTT. It yields the protein CASARTGITDTQYF.

In its sample, this clone was seen once. This chain uses TRBV30 with TRBJ1-3; the D gene is possibly TRBD1 (5 bases). The V end was cut by 3 bases, the J end by 11 bases, with 17 bases between. The CDR3 length is 13 residues. Germline assignment: CDR1 GTSNPN and CDR2 SVGIG (reference sequence). The CDR3 coding sequence is TGTGCCTGGAGGGGGCAGGTGAGACCCCCCATATATTTT. Translating it yields CAWRGQVRPPIYF. The full variable domain, with the rest looked up from reference TRBV30 and TRBJ1-3, is SQTIHQWPATLVQPVGSPLSLECTVEGTSNPNLYWYRQAAGRGLQLLFYSVGIGQISSEVPQNLSASRPQDRQFILSSKKLLLSDSGFYLCAWRGQVRPPIYFGEGSWLTVV.

This chain's CDR3 is CASRRTGVDSNQPQHF. The CDR3 DNA is TGTGCCAGTAGAAGGACAGGGGTCGATAGCAATCAGCCCCAGCATTTT. The chain has TRBV19 and TRBJ1-5, with 9 nucleotides matching TRBD1. CDR3 length: 16 residues. The junction had 6 bases not matched to a gene; V was cut back by 6 bases and J by 0 bases. The germline V gene encodes CDR1 LNHDA and CDR2 SQIVND (reference sequence).

In this sample, this clone turned up once. The chain has TRBV5-1 and TRBJ2-2; 8 nucleotides agree with TRBD2. Germline CDR1 SGHRS, CDR2 YFSETQ. The V segment lost 3 bases and the J segment 7 bases; nucleotides outside the gene matches: 8. CDR3 length: 15 amino acids. CDR3 sequence (DNA): TGCGCCAGCAGCTCCATAGCGGGACAAGACGGGGAGCTGTTTTTT. This codes for CASSSIAGQDGELFF.

V gene TRBV7-9 combines with J gene TRBJ2-5; 10 positions match TRBD1. V lost 6 bases, J lost 3 bases, and 4 bases stayed unmatched. The CDR3 spans 14 residues. CDR1 is SEHNR, CDR2 FQNEAQ, per germline (reference sequence). The CDR3 nucleotides are TGTGCCAGCAGGAGTGGGACAGGGGAAGAGACCCAGTACTTC. As protein: CASRSGTGEETQYF.

The chain links TRBV2 to TRBJ2-7; 9 bases align to TRBD2. The CDR3 loop spans 13 amino acids. The trim removed 8 bases at V and 5 bases at J, leaving 7 bases unmatched. Germline V gene data show CDR1 as SNHLY and CDR2 as FYNNEI. CDR3 coding DNA: TGTGCCAGCGATATTAGCGGGAGAAACGAGCAGTACTTC. Amino acids: CASDISGRNEQYF. Combining the CDR3 with reference TRBV2 and TRBJ2-7 gives the whole variable domain EPEVTQTPSHQVTQMGQEVILRCVPISNHLYFYWYRQILGQKVEFLVSFYNNEISEKSEIFDDQFSVERPDGSNFTLKIRSTKLEDSAMYFCASDISGRNEQYFGPGTRLTVT.